This T cell receptor beta chain is drawn from a study of blood T cell repertoires in COVID-19. Only in-frame clones appear in the TCRdb table, and some are missing; sequencing was by immunoSEQ multiplex PCR. The repertoire holds approximately 3,000 clones, with roughly 93% as singletons. Trimming pared 0 bases from V and 9 bases from J, leaving 12 bases between. The V gene's germline CDR1 is KGHSH and CDR2 LQKENI. The length of the CDR3 is 14 residues. The sequence was collected from a human donor in a cohort sampled during active COVID-19. The rearrangement uses TRBV18 and TRBJ2-1; no reliable D call. The sequenced sample consisted of peripheral blood. The CDR3 region is CASSPPDSSFEQFF. In DNA form, the CDR3 reads TGTGCCAGCTCACCACCTGACTCCAGCTTTGAGCAGTTCTTC.